These T cell receptor beta chains were read from a single sample in a study of T and B cells in COVID-19 patients. A single record per CDR3 protein comes from TCRdb applying MiXCR to the multiplex PCR reads. The sample holds some 13,000 distinct CDR3 sequences, under 30% seen once. Sample: blood. Receptors originate from a human donor who had recovered from COVID-19. Each CDR3 is given with its conserved first and last residue. A D gene is named only where the DNA matches it firmly. Clone size, where shown, is once, few, many, or a class for clones that have expanded.

D gene	CDR3 length	J gene	clone size	V gene	CDR3 DNA	CDR3 protein
-	14	TRBJ2-7	-	TRBV20-1	TGCAGTGCTAGAGTGGCTGCCAGCTCCTACGAGCAGTACTTC	CSARVAASSYEQYF
TRBD1	14	TRBJ1-5	-	TRBV6-5	TGTGCCAGCAGAATAGGACAGGGCGGTCAGCCCCAGCATTTT	CASRIGQGGQPQHF
TRBD1	15	TRBJ2-1	few	TRBV6-4	TGTGCCAGCAGTGAAGAAGGGACAGGTGGGAATGAGCAGTTCTTC	CASSEEGTGGNEQFF
-	11	TRBJ2-7	-	TRBV6-5	TGTGCCAGCAGAAGACGTTACGAGCAGTACTTC	CASRRRYEQYF
TRBD1	14	TRBJ2-7	few	TRBV5-4	TGTGCCAGCAGCTTAACAGGGGGAGGTGAAGAGCAGTACTTC	CASSLTGGGEEQYF
-	17	TRBJ1-6	-	TRBV12-5	TGTGCTAGTGGTTTGGTACTGGGGAATGGGGTCCTTTCACCCCTCCACTTT	CASGLVLGNGVLSPLHF
-	17	TRBJ2-6	medium-sized	TRBV19	TGTGCCAGTACCGACGACAGCCTGGTAAGCGGGGCCAACGTCCTGACTTTC	CASTDDSLVSGANVLTF
-	12	TRBJ2-1	many	TRBV12-3/TRBV12-4	TGTGCCAGCAGTTTTCGGGGTTATGAGCAGTTCTTC	CASSFRGYEQFF
-	15	TRBJ2-7	medium-sized	TRBV15	TGTGCCACCAGCAGAGGGTCTTCTGAGGCTTACGAGCAGTACTTC	CATSRGSSEAYEQYF
-	18	TRBJ2-6	-	TRBV7-2	TGTGCCAGCAGCCATTATCGAGCAGGAAGCTCTGGGGCCAACGTCCTGACTTTC	CASSHYRAGSSGANVLTF
-	15	TRBJ1-1	-	TRBV10-3	TGTGCCTCTGGCGGGGGTGGCAGCCCGAACACTGAAGCTTTCTTT	CASGGGGSPNTEAFF
TRBD1	14	TRBJ1-3	-	TRBV6-5	TGTGCCAGCAGGCGATCACAGGGGGCTTACACCATATATTTT	CASRRSQGAYTIYF
-	12	TRBJ2-6	-	TRBV12-3/TRBV12-4	TGTGCCAGCACGACTGGGGCCAAAGTCCTGACTTTC	CASTTGAKVLTF
TRBD1	16	TRBJ2-3	-	TRBV19	TGTGCCAGTAAGTTAGGGACAGGGGGAGCGGCAGATACGCAGTATTTT	CASKLGTGGAADTQYF
TRBD1	15	TRBJ1-1	-	TRBV5-4	TGTGCCAGCAGCCCGGGGACAGCGGGAAACACTGAAGCTTTCTTT	CASSPGTAGNTEAFF
TRBD2	16	TRBJ2-7	-	TRBV12-3/TRBV12-4	TGTGCCAGCAGTTTGGGGACTAGCGGGGGGGCCGACGAGCAGTACTTC	CASSLGTSGGADEQYF
-	15	TRBJ2-6	-	TRBV6-4	TGTGCCAGCAGTGTTCAGGCGACTGGGGCCAACGTCCTGACTTTC	CASSVQATGANVLTF
TRBD1	14	TRBJ1-1	-	TRBV6-2/TRBV6-3	TGTGCCAGTTGGGGGACAGGGGAGAACACTGAAGCTTTCTTT	CASWGTGENTEAFF
-	15	TRBJ2-1	medium-sized	TRBV19	TGTGCCAGTAGTATCATTGGGTCGGGAGACGATGAGCAGTTCTTC	CASSIIGSGDDEQFF
-	17	TRBJ1-6	-	TRBV6-1	TGTGCCAGCAGTGAATTGTGGACAGTCCTGGGTTATTCACCCCTCCACTTT	CASSELWTVLGYSPLHF
TRBD1	15	TRBJ2-7	many	TRBV6-5	TGTGCCAGCAGTCCCCCTCACAGGGGGACTTACGAGCAGTACTTC	CASSPPHRGTYEQYF
-	13	TRBJ1-4	few	TRBV6-4	TGTGCCAGCAGCGCCAGGCCTAATGAAAAACTGTTTTTT	CASSARPNEKLFF
TRBD2	17	TRBJ2-3	few	TRBV27	TGTGCCAGCAGCCGGACTAGCGGGGGGATTAGCACAGATACGCAGTATTTT	CASSRTSGGISTDTQYF
-	13	TRBJ1-1	-	TRBV19	TGTGCCAGTAGTATAAGCGGACTTTCAGAAGCTTTCTTT	CASSISGLSEAFF
TRBD2	14	TRBJ2-2	-	TRBV6-5	TGTGCCAGCAGTTCTGGACTAGCGCCCGGGGAGCTGTTTTTT	CASSSGLAPGELFF
TRBD1	18	TRBJ2-3	-	TRBV19	TGTGCCAGTAGCCTTGGATTAGCGACAGGGGCTAGCACAGATACGCAGTATTTT	CASSLGLATGASTDTQYF
-	13	TRBJ2-2	medium-sized	TRBV27	TGTGCCAGCAGTTTATCGGTCACCGGGGAGCTGTTTTTT	CASSLSVTGELFF
-	14	TRBJ1-1	-	TRBV18	TGTGCCAGCTCATCTCGGACGGAGAACACTGAAGCTTTCTTT	CASSSRTENTEAFF
TRBD2	12	TRBJ2-5	-	TRBV10-3	TGTGCCATCAGTGTCGGGGGGGAGACCCAGTACTTC	CAISVGGETQYF
-	13	TRBJ2-2	-	TRBV5-1	TGCGCCAGCAGCTTGGGCGGTACCGGGGAGCTGTTTTTT	CASSLGGTGELFF
-	11	TRBJ1-1	-	TRBV29-1	TGCAGCGTTGGGACGAACACTGAAGCTTTCTTT	CSVGTNTEAFF
TRBD2	13	TRBJ2-3	-	TRBV19	TGTGCCACCAGACTAGCGGTCGCGGATACGCAGTATTTT	CATRLAVADTQYF
-	14	TRBJ2-2	medium-sized	TRBV6-5	TGTGCCAGCGCCCCCTGGGACAACTCCGGGGAGCTGTTTTTT	CASAPWDNSGELFF
TRBD1	15	TRBJ1-1	-	TRBV19	TGTGCCAGTACCTCTCGGACAGGGTTGAAGACTGAAGCTTTCTTT	CASTSRTGLKTEAFF
-	13	TRBJ2-3	medium-sized	TRBV15	TGTGCCACCGAGGCAGCGGCGGCAGATACGCAGTATTTT	CATEAAAADTQYF
-	15	TRBJ1-5	-	TRBV6-1	TGTGCCAGCAGTTTTCGGAGGGTTAGCAATCAGCCCCAGCATTTT	CASSFRRVSNQPQHF
-	17	TRBJ1-5	-	TRBV19	TGTGCCAGTAGTATAGGGTCCCCTGAAAATAGCAATCAGCCCCAGCATTTT	CASSIGSPENSNQPQHF
-	16	TRBJ1-1	-	TRBV27	TGTGCCAGCAGCCGAAGATCAGCAGGACTGAACACTGAAGCTTTCTTT	CASSRRSAGLNTEAFF
-	16	TRBJ1-5	-	TRBV6-2/TRBV6-3	TGTGCCAGCAGTTCTCAGAACCGGGACACGTATCAGCCCCAGCATTTT	CASSSQNRDTYQPQHF
TRBD1	14	TRBJ2-7	many	TRBV6-2/TRBV6-3	TGTGCCAGCAGTTACACGGGACAGGGCTACGAGCAGTACTTC	CASSYTGQGYEQYF
TRBD1	20	TRBJ2-7	-	TRBV6-5	TGTGCCAGCAGTTCTTCCTCGCCGGGACAGACCCCCCTCCCCCTCTACGAGCAGTACTTC	CASSSSSPGQTPLPLYEQYF
-	14	TRBJ1-1	few	TRBV12-3/TRBV12-4	TGTGCCAGCAGTTTAGCGATAGGGACATCTGAAGCTTTCTTT	CASSLAIGTSEAFF
TRBD1	15	TRBJ2-2	few	TRBV5-4	TGTGCCAGCAGCTTTGAACAGGGGGCGGGCGGGGAGCTGTTTTTT	CASSFEQGAGGELFF
-	15	TRBJ1-6	-	TRBV5-6	TGTGCCAGCAGCTTACGTCCTGGGGCTAATTCACCCCTCCACTTT	CASSLRPGANSPLHF
-	16	TRBJ2-2	few	TRBV6-4	TGTGCCAGCTCGTGGCGGACCGCGGCGAACACCGGGGAGCTGTTTTTT	CASSWRTAANTGELFF
TRBD1	16	TRBJ1-5	-	TRBV18	TGTGCCAGCTCACTACTCCGGGACAGCCCCGATCAGCCCCAGCATTTT	CASSLLRDSPDQPQHF
-	13	TRBJ1-1	-	TRBV6-5	TGTGCCAGCATCGGACGGGTAGTCCCTGAAGCTTTCTTT	CASIGRVVPEAFF
TRBD2	16	TRBJ2-3	-	TRBV6-1	TGTGCCAGCAGTGAGGTAGCGGGAGGGGTGAGGGAGACGCAGTATTTT	CASSEVAGGVRETQYF
TRBD2	12	TRBJ2-3	-	TRBV7-9	TGTGCCTCCCGACTAGCCACAGATACGCAGTATTTT	CASRLATDTQYF
-	12	TRBJ2-3	many	TRBV6-2/TRBV6-3	TGTGCCAGTGCCTCAAGCACAGATACGCAGTATTTT	CASASSTDTQYF
-	12	TRBJ2-7	medium-sized	TRBV6-5	TGTGCCAGCAGAGACGACGCCTACGAGCAGTACTTC	CASRDDAYEQYF
-	11	TRBJ2-3	medium-sized	TRBV29-1	TGCAGCACCCGAGGCGCAGATACGCAGTATTTT	CSTRGADTQYF
TRBD1	15	TRBJ1-1	-	TRBV18	TGTGCCAGCTCACCTGGGACAGGGGGCCACACTGAAGCTTTCTTT	CASSPGTGGHTEAFF